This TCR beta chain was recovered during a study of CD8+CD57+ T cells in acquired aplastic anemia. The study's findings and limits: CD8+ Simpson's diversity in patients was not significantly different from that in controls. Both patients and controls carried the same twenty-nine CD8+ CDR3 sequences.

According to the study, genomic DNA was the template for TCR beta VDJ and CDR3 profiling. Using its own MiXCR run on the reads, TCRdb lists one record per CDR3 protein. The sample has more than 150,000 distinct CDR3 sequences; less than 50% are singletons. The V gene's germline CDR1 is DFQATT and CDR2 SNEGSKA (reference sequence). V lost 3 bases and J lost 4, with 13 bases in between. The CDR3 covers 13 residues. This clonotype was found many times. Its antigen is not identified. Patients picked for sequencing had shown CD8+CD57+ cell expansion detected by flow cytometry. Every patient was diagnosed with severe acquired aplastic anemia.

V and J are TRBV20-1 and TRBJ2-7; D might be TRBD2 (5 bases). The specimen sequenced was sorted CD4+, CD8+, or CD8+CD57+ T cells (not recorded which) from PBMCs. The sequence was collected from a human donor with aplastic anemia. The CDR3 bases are TGCAGTGCTAGTTCTCGGGGATTTTACGAGCAGTACTTC. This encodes CSASSRGFYEQYF.